This T cell receptor beta chain was sequenced in a study of T cell repertoires in cytomegalovirus infection. The wider study: Public TCR beta signatures provided an indication of both CMV infection and a matching HLA type.

V lost 6 bases to trimming and J lost 2 bases, with 13 bases between them. Per the germline V gene, CDR1 is DFQATT and CDR2 is SNEGSKA (reference sequence). The CDR3 consists of 13 residues. TCRdb ran MiXCR on the reads and lists one entry per CDR3 protein. The sample carries about 250,000 distinct CDR3 sequences, around 12% recorded once. This clonotype was observed a few times. Its antigen is unknown. Study outcomes and limitations: Public TCR beta family frequency separated CMV-and-HLA carriers, including in an independent cohort. CMV-specific TCR beta clonotypes restricted by HLA-C dominated the ex vivo response.

The TCR sequence derives from a human donor in good health (CMV status not recorded). Some clones in this sample may be carry-over from other donors' samples. The chain links TRBV20-1 to TRBJ1-1; D may be TRBD1 (5 bases). Sequenced: PBMCs. The CDR3 reads CSAPGQPNTEAFF. Written as DNA, the CDR3 is TGCAGTGCCCCAGGGCAGCCAAACACTGAAGCTTTCTTT.